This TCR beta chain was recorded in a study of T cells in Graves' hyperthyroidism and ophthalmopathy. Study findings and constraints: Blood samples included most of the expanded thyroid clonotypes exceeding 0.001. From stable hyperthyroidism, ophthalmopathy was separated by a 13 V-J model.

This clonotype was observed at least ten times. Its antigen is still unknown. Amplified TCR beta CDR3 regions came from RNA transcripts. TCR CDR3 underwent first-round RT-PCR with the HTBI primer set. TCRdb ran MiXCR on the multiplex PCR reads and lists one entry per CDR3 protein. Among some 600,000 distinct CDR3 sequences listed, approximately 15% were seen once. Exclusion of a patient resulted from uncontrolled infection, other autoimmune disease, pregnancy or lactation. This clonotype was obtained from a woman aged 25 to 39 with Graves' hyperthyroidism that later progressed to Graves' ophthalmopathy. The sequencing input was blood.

The CDR3 region is CASSRVSSSPYNEQFF. Here the CDR3 DNA reads TGTGCCAGCAGCAGGGTTTCGTCCTCTCCCTACAATGAGCAGTTCTTC. The chain carries TRBV5-5 and TRBJ2-1, with unresolved D. The CDR3 totals 16 residues. V lost 4 bases and J 2 bases, leaving 16 bases between the germline ends. Germline lookup yields CDR1 SGHKS and CDR2 YYEKEE (reference sequence).